These 16 T cell receptor beta chains originate from one sample sequenced in a study of cytomegalovirus exposure and HLA in healthy donors. Measured with immunoSEQ multiplex PCR; TCRdb has only the in-frame clones, and not every one. The repertoire has 140,000 to 150,000 clones, about 95% of them found once; the top ten carry around 1.9%. Input material: PBMCs. These receptor sequences come from a man younger than 30 in good health and CMV-seropositive.

The chain has TRBV28 and TRBJ1-2; 9 bases align to TRBD1. The V segment lost 8 bases and the J segment 4 bases; nucleotides outside the gene matches: 2. The CDR3 runs to 12 residues. The germline V gene has CDR1 MDHEN and CDR2 SYDVKM. The CDR3 spells CASLTGGYGYTF. The CDR3 bases are TGTGCCAGCTTGACAGGGGGCTATGGCTACACCTTC.

The gene calls are TRBV9 and TRBJ1-4; D gene unclear. Germline assignment: CDR1 SGDLS and CDR2 YYNGEE. CDR3 length: 13 amino acids. V dropped 3 bases and J dropped 4 bases, with 7 bases sitting between them. Here the CDR3 DNA reads TGTGCCAGCAGCGACAGATTTAATGAAAAACTGTTTTTT. This encodes CASSDRFNEKLFF.

The J gene is TRBJ2-3, the V gene TRBV9; TRBD1 agrees at 8 bases. This CDR3 spans 14 amino acids. CDR1 and CDR2 (germline): SGDLS, YYNGEE. V shed 0 bases and J 6 bases; nucleotides not matched to a gene: 3. The CDR3, as DNA: TGTGCCAGCAGCGTAGCGACAGGGGTCGATACGCAGTATTTT. This codes for CASSVATGVDTQYF.

This chain uses TRBV11-3 with TRBJ2-1, with unresolved D. The CDR3 is 12 residues long. Germline V gene sequence: CDR1 SGHNT, CDR2 YENEEA. Trimming removed 4 bases at V and 10 bases at J, with 11 bases between. The CDR3 sequence: CASSSGRLEQFF. The CDR3 DNA follows: TGTGCCAGCAGCTCTGGTCGCCTAGAGCAGTTCTTC.

The chain employs TRBV10-3 and TRBJ1-5; 7 bases are shared with TRBD1. The germline V gene has CDR1 ENHRY and CDR2 SYGVKD. The V gene end was trimmed by 8 bases and the J gene end by 0 bases; junction bases not matched to a gene: 4. CDR3 size: 14 residues. The CDR3 bases are TGTGCCATCGGGGGGACAGATAGCAATCAGCCCCAGCATTTT. Protein product: CAIGGTDSNQPQHF.

J is TRBJ2-3 and V is TRBV7-9, with 10 bases matching TRBD2. Trimming cost V 1 base and J 5 bases; bases outside gene matches: 9. The CDR3 is 17 residues long. Germline assignment: CDR1 SEHNR and CDR2 FQNEAQ (reference sequence). CDR3 in amino acids: CASSLVSRAGGLDTQYF. CDR3 DNA sequence: TGTGCCAGCAGCTTAGTTAGCCGAGCGGGAGGGCTAGATACGCAGTATTTT.

The rearrangement links TRBV9 to TRBJ2-1; D perhaps matches TRBD2 (5 bases). The CDR3 loop spans 17 amino acids. V was shortened by 0 bases and J by 5 bases, with 18 bases between the two germline ends. The germline gives CDR1 SGDLS, CDR2 YYNGEE. In DNA form, the CDR3 reads TGTGCCAGCAGCGTAGTTTCGGACTCCAAAGGGAACAATGAGCAGTTCTTC. It translates to CASSVVSDSKGNNEQFF.

V gene TRBV28 combines with J gene TRBJ2-5; perhaps TRBD1 as D (7 bases). CDR3 length equals 15 residues. Trimming stripped 8 bases from V and 5 bases from J, with 21 bases between. Germline CDR1 and CDR2: MDHEN and SYDVKM. CDR3 protein: CASGGGGGEGETQYF. The DNA of the CDR3 is TGTGCCAGCGGAGGCGGAGGGGGCGAGGGGGAGACCCAGTACTTC.

This chain connects TRBV28 to TRBJ2-5; a weak D match, TRBD2 (6 bases). The germline gives CDR1 MDHEN, CDR2 SYDVKM. The CDR3 is made up of 13 amino acids. The germline V and J ends were trimmed by 3 bases and 3 bases, with 8 bases remaining between them. Written as DNA, the CDR3 is TGTGCCAGCAGTTTCGGAGGGGAAGAGACCCAGTACTTC. It is translated as CASSFGGEETQYF.

The chain links TRBV6-5 to TRBJ1-2; maybe TRBD1 (5 bases). The germline V gene has CDR1 MNHEY and CDR2 SVGAGI. V dropped 8 bases and J dropped 9 bases, with 22 bases sitting between them. CDR3 length: 14 residues. The CDR3 sequence: CASQKPGREVSYTF. CDR3 in DNA: TGTGCCAGCCAGAAACCGGGACGGGAGGTTAGCTACACCTTC.

The chain links TRBV7-8 to TRBJ1-1, with D possibly TRBD1 on 5 matching bases. CDR3 length: 15 amino acids. Trimming cost V 5 bases and J 6 bases, with 19 bases left between them. Germline CDR1 is SGHVS and CDR2 is FQNEAQ. The CDR3 spells CASSQQTLRDSEAFF. As DNA, the CDR3 is TGTGCCAGCAGCCAACAGACACTCCGGGACTCTGAAGCTTTCTTT.

The chain combines TRBV6-1 with TRBJ1-2; perhaps TRBD1 as D (5 bases). The CDR3 runs to 16 residues. The germline V and J ends were trimmed by 2 bases and 2 bases, with 15 bases remaining between them. The germline V gene has CDR1 MNHNS and CDR2 SASEGT. CDR3 sequence (DNA): TGTGCCAGCAGTGAATCGGTTGGGTCAGGGAACTATGGCTACACCTTC. Protein sequence: CASSESVGSGNYGYTF.

J is TRBJ2-2 and V is TRBV9; no reliable D call. CDR1 is SGDLS and CDR2 is YYNGEE in the germline V gene. CDR3 size: 14 residues. V was clipped by 0 bases and J by 4 bases, with 7 bases between them. The CDR3 nucleotides are TGTGCCAGCAGCGTAGCGACAATCACCGGGGAGCTGTTTTTT. The encoded protein is CASSVATITGELFF. The complete variable domain, with remaining parts taken from reference TRBV9 and TRBJ2-2, reads DSGVTQTPKHLITATGQRVTLRCSPRSGDLSVYWYQQSLDQGLQFLIQYYNGEERAKGNILERFSAQQFPDLHSELNLSSLELGDSALYFCASSVATITGELFFGEGSRLTVL.

This clone has a single count. The chain uses TRBV21-1 and TRBJ2-1; the listed D gene, TRBD2, was not tested against the DNA. TRBV21-1 is a documented pseudogene. CDR3 length: 14 amino acids. CDR3 in amino acids: CASSKTRGYNEQFF. CDR3 coding DNA: TGTGCCAGCAGCAAAACGAGAGGATACAATGAGCAGTTCTTC.

J is TRBJ2-1 and V is TRBV6-4, with TRBD2 identical over 12 bases. CDR1 and CDR2 (germline): MRHNA, SNTAGT. This CDR3 comprises 15 residues. V shed 7 bases, J shed 5 bases, and the junction held 6 bases outside the gene matches. CDR3 residues: CASILAGGINNEQFF. The CDR3 bases are TGTGCCAGCATTCTAGCGGGAGGGATAAACAATGAGCAGTTCTTC.

In this sample, this clone turned up a few times. V and J are TRBV2 and TRBJ2-7; 7 nucleotides line up with TRBD1. The germline V gene has CDR1 SNHLY and CDR2 FYNNEI. The CDR3 spans 12 residues. Losses at the gene ends were 8 bases for V and 4 bases for J; bases not matched to a gene: 5. CDR3 protein: CASQEGAYEQYF. The CDR3 bases are TGTGCCAGCCAAGAGGGGGCTTACGAGCAGTACTTC.